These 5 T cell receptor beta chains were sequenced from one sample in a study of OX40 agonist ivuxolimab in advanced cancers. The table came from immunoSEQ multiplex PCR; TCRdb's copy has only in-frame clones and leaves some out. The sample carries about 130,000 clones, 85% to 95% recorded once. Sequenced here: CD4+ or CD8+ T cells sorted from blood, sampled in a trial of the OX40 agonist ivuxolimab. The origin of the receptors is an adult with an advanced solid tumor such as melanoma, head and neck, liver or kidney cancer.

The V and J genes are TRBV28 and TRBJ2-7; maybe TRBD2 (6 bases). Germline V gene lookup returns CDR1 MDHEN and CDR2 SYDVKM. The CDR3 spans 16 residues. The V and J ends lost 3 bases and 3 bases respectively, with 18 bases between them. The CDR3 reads CASSFLPSGPFYEQYF. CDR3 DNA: TGTGCCAGCAGTTTTCTACCAAGCGGGCCCTTCTACGAGCAGTACTTC.

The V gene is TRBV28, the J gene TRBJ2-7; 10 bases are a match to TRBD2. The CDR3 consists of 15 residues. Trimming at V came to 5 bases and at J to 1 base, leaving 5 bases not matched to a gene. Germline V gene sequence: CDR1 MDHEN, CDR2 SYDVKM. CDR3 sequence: CASSPTSGPSYEQYF. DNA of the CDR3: TGTGCCAGCAGTCCGACTAGCGGGCCTTCCTACGAGCAGTACTTC.

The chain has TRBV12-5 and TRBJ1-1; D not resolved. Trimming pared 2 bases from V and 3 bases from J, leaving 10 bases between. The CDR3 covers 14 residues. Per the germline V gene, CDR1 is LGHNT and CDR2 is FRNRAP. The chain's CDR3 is CASGLLPVYTEAFF. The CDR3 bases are TGTGCTAGTGGTTTGTTACCAGTGTACACTGAAGCTTTCTTT.

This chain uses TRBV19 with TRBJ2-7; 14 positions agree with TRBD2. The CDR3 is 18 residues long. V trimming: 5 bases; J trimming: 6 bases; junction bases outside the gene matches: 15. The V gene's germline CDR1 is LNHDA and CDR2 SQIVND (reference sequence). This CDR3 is CASSPRGLAGASMGEQYF. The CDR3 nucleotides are TGTGCCAGTAGTCCCAGGGGACTAGCGGGAGCGTCTATGGGCGAGCAGTACTTC. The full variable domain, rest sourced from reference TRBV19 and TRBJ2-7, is DGGITQSPKYLFRKEGQNVTLSCEQNLNHDAMYWYRQDPGQGLRLIYYSQIVNDFQKGDIAEGYSVSREKKESFPLTVTSAQKNPTAFYLCASSPRGLAGASMGEQYFGPGTRLTVT.

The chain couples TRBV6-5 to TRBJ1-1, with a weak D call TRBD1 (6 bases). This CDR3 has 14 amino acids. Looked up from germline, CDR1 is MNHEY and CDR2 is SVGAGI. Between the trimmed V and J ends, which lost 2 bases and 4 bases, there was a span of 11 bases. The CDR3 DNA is TGTGCCAGCAGTTACCTTACAGGGCTCACTGAAGCTTTCTTT. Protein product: CASSYLTGLTEAFF.